The 10 T cell receptor beta chains below come from one sample, sequenced in a study of monozygotic twins with inflammatory bowel disease. No DNA is given; TCRdb re-called the 5' RACE reads and lists each CDR3 protein once. This sample lists approximately 380,000 distinct CDR3 sequences; its ten largest clones have roughly 2.6%. The sequencing input was blood. These receptors were taken from a human donor with ulcerative colitis or Crohn's disease, or a healthy co-twin of an affected twin (not recorded which).

The chain couples TRBV20-1 to TRBJ1-2; TCRdb calls TRBD1, which cannot be checked without DNA. CDR3 size: 15 residues. Germline CDR1 is DFQATT and CDR2 is SNEGSKA (reference sequence). The CDR3 reads CSALHGTGDVYGYTF.

The chain couples TRBV6-2 or TRBV6-3 to TRBJ2-7; TCRdb designates TRBD1, a call that cannot be tested without DNA. The length of the CDR3 is 16 residues. Germline loops: CDR1 MNHEY, CDR2 SVGEGT. CDR3 protein: CASSYFPANSPYEQYF.

The V and J genes are TRBV11-3 and TRBJ2-2; the TRBD1 assignment by TCRdb is unverifiable without DNA. There are 16 residues in the CDR3. The germline V gene has CDR1 SGHNT and CDR2 YENEEA. CDR3: CASQREGQGNTGELFF.

The V and J genes are TRBV27 and TRBJ1-2; checking the TCRdb D call of TRBD1 is not possible without DNA. The CDR3 runs 14 residues. Germline CDR1 is MNHEY and CDR2 is SMNVEV (reference sequence). The CDR3 region is CASSPGPNLYGYTF.

The chain employs TRBV7-2 and TRBJ1-6; with no DNA, the TCRdb D assignment of TRBD1 cannot be verified. The CDR3 covers 14 residues. Germline values: CDR1 SGHTA, CDR2 FQGNSA. CDR3: CASSNRANNSPLHF.

V gene TRBV28 combines with J gene TRBJ2-7; absent DNA, TCRdb's TRBD1 call cannot be checked. Per the germline V gene, CDR1 is MDHEN and CDR2 is SYDVKM. The CDR3 sequence is 15 residues long. The CDR3 spells CASSFSPGGSYEQYF.

CDR3 sequence: CASSFLRGTVPLEQYF. The gene calls are TRBV7-2 and TRBJ2-7; TCRdb's D call of TRBD1 is untestable without DNA. There are 16 residues in the CDR3. Germline CDR1 and CDR2: SGHTA and FQGNSA. The variable domain in full, completed from reference TRBV7-2 and TRBJ2-7, reads GAGVSQSPSNKVTEKGKDVELRCDPISGHTALYWYRQSLGQGLEFLIYFQGNSAPDKSGLPSDRFSAERTGGSVSTLTIQRTQQEDSAVYLCASSFLRGTVPLEQYFGPGTRLTVT.

The chain is built from TRBV4-3 and TRBJ1-1; TCRdb's D call of TRBD1 is untestable without DNA. The germline gives CDR1 LGHNA, CDR2 YSLEER. This CDR3 region has 15 residues. CDR3 sequence reads: CASSQTLDRALEAFF.

The CDR3 spells CASSLQPPGQGGNEQFF. J is TRBJ2-1 and V is TRBV7-2; TCRdb reports TRBD1, a call that lacks DNA to check it against. The germline V gene encodes CDR1 SGHTA and CDR2 FQGNSA. This CDR3 has 17 amino acids. Full variable domain (outside the CDR3, taken from reference TRBV7-2 and TRBJ2-1): GAGVSQSPSNKVTEKGKDVELRCDPISGHTALYWYRQSLGQGLEFLIYFQGNSAPDKSGLPSDRFSAERTGGSVSTLTIQRTQQEDSAVYLCASSLQPPGQGGNEQFFGPGTRLTVL.

The chain recombines TRBV29-1 with TRBJ1-1; TCRdb gives TRBD1 as the D gene, but with no DNA this cannot be confirmed. Germline lookup yields CDR1 SQVTM and CDR2 ANQGSEA. The CDR3 is made up of 13 amino acids. This CDR3 reads CSVEGTANTEAFF.